These 17 T cell receptor beta chains originate from one sample sequenced in a study of T cell responses to AZD1222 COVID-19 vaccine. TCRdb's table, derived via immunoSEQ multiplex PCR, lists solely in-frame clones and lacks some. Of approximately 140,000 clones listed, 80% to 95% are singletons. The sample here was peripheral blood, taken 28 days after the second AZD1222 dose. These receptors were obtained from an adult who received the AZD1222 COVID-19 vaccine.

This clone appeared a few times. The J gene is TRBJ1-1, the V gene TRBV7-9; D possibly corresponds to TRBD1 (5 bases). The length of the CDR3 is 15 residues. Per the germline V gene, CDR1 is SEHNR and CDR2 is FQNEAQ (reference sequence). Trimming pared 1 base from V and 1 base from J, leaving 10 bases between. CDR3 protein: CASSLGWTKNTEAFF. The CDR3 DNA is TGTGCCAGCAGCTTAGGGTGGACAAAGAACACTGAAGCTTTCTTT.

This clone appeared a single time. This chain links TRBV3-1 (or the pseudogene TRBV3-2) with TRBJ1-4; tentatively, D is TRBD1 (5 bases). CDR1 and CDR2 from the germline V gene are LGHDT and YNNKEL (reference sequence). The CDR3 length is 16 residues. Trimming pared 4 bases from V and 4 bases from J, leaving 16 bases between. CDR3 DNA sequence: TGTGCCAGCAGCCCGATCTACAGGCCTGTTAATGAAAAACTGTTTTTT. Its translation: CASSPIYRPVNEKLFF.

The chain links TRBV28 to TRBJ1-2, with D perhaps matching TRBD1 (5 bases). Germline CDR1 reads MDHEN; CDR2 reads SYDVKM. The CDR3 is made up of 17 amino acids. V lost 5 bases, J lost 0 bases, and 19 bases lay in between. In nucleotides, the CDR3 is TGTGCCAGCAGTCCTCCCGCGGGTGGGGGTACTAACTATGGCTACACCTTC. This encodes CASSPPAGGGTNYGYTF.

The V call is TRBV5-6, the J call TRBJ1-3; D is unresolved. V lost 2 bases, J lost 1 base, and 13 bases lay in between. The CDR3 runs to 16 residues. CDR1 and CDR2 (germline): SGHDT, YYEEEE. The CDR3 DNA sequence: TGTGCCAGCAGCTTTGCACGGGGTTTGTCTGGAAACACCATATATTTT. Residues: CASSFARGLSGNTIYF.

The CDR3 region has the DNA TGCAGCGTTGTCCCAGGGGGCGAGGGGACCCAGTACTTC. Its translation is CSVVPGGEGTQYF. The chain carries TRBV29-1 and TRBJ2-5, with 8 bases fitting TRBD1. J was trimmed by 7 bases and V by 4 bases; bases with no gene match: 8. Germline CDR1 is SQVTM and CDR2 is ANQGSEA. The CDR3 is 13 amino acids.

The chain carries TRBV3-1 (or the pseudogene TRBV3-2) and TRBJ1-4, with TRBD1 identical over 9 bases. CDR3 length: 15 amino acids. Germline-derived CDR1 and CDR2 are LGHDT and YNNKEL (reference sequence). J lost 4 bases, V lost 1 base, and 1 base had no gene match. Written as DNA, the CDR3 is TGTGCCAGCAGCCAAGGGACAGGGGTTAATGAAAAACTGTTTTTT. Translation gives CASSQGTGVNEKLFF.

The gene calls are TRBV6-2 or TRBV6-3 and TRBJ1-5; perhaps TRBD1 as D (6 bases). The CDR3 spans 14 residues. Trimming pared 6 bases from V and 3 bases from J, leaving 12 bases between. Per the germline V gene, CDR1 is MNHEY and CDR2 is SVGEGT. CDR3 residues: CASSRGTLNQPQHF. The CDR3 DNA follows: TGTGCCAGCAGCCGAGGGACACTCAATCAGCCCCAGCATTTT.

This chain uses TRBV2 with TRBJ1-3; TRBD1 aligns across 8 bases. The CDR3 loop spans 16 amino acids. The trim removed 1 base at V and 2 bases at J, leaving 4 bases unmatched. Per the germline V gene, CDR1 is SNHLY and CDR2 is FYNNEI. The CDR3 DNA follows: TGTGCCAGCAGTGAAGGCAGACAGGGGCCTGGAAACACCATATATTTT. Protein: CASSEGRQGPGNTIYF.

The chain carries TRBV10-1 and TRBJ2-7; 7 bases align to TRBD2. V dropped 0 bases and J dropped 6; count of bases not matched to a gene: 5. This CDR3 has 14 amino acids. Germline V lookup: CDR1 WNHNN, CDR2 SYGVQD (reference sequence). CDR3 DNA: TGCGCCAGCAGTGAGTCGGGCGGGAGTATCGAGCAGTACTTC. Translated, it gives CASSESGGSIEQYF.

The CDR3 is CASSEFGRSGNEQFF. Written as DNA, the CDR3 is TGTGCCAGCAGTGAATTTGGGCGCTCGGGCAATGAGCAGTTCTTC. The chain uses TRBV2 and TRBJ2-1, with D unresolved. The germline V gene has CDR1 SNHLY and CDR2 FYNNEI. This CDR3 is 15 amino acids long. Trimming took 2 bases from V and 6 from J, leaving 14 bases between them.

This clone was counted between two and nine times. The V gene is TRBV5-8, the J gene TRBJ2-1, with TRBD2 as a possible D gene (5 bases). Germline V CDR1 and CDR2: SGHTS, YDEGEE. The CDR3 extends over 15 amino acids. Trimming took off 7 bases at V and 3 bases at J, with 17 bases between the two ends. The CDR3 reads CASLEGVNRYNEQFF. CDR3 bases: TGTGCCAGCTTAGAGGGCGTAAACCGCTACAATGAGCAGTTCTTC.

The chain is built from TRBV2 and TRBJ2-7; 10 nucleotides line up with TRBD2. J lost 0 bases, V lost 6 bases, and 2 bases had no gene match. The CDR3 has 14 amino acids. Germline-derived CDR1 and CDR2 are SNHLY and FYNNEI. The CDR3 spells CASRGTSASYEQYF. The CDR3 DNA is TGTGCCAGCAGGGGGACTAGCGCCTCCTACGAGCAGTACTTC. Full variable domain (outside the CDR3, taken from reference TRBV2 and TRBJ2-7): EPEVTQTPSHQVTQMGQEVILRCVPISNHLYFYWYRQILGQKVEFLVSFYNNEISEKSEIFDDQFSVERPDGSNFTLKIRSTKLEDSAMYFCASRGTSASYEQYFGPGTRLTVT.

As to this clone: This specimen includes other DNA sequences encoding the same CDR3. The V gene is TRBV18, the J gene TRBJ2-3, with TRBD2 identical over 10 bases. The CDR3 loop spans 16 amino acids. V lost 0 bases to trimming and J lost 0 bases; unmatched junction nucleotides: 0. Germline loops: CDR1 KGHSH, CDR2 LQKENI. This chain's CDR3 is CASSPPSGRSTDTQYF. CDR3 in DNA: TGTGCCAGCTCACCACCTAGCGGGAGGAGCACAGATACGCAGTATTTT.

This chain links TRBV7-9 with TRBJ2-1, with 11 nucleotides matching TRBD2. From germline, CDR1 is SEHNR and CDR2 FQNEAQ (reference sequence). V trimming: 4 bases; J trimming: 8 bases; junction bases outside the gene matches: 7. The CDR3 totals 15 residues. CDR3 residues: CASSSGLAEVDEQFF. The CDR3 DNA sequence: TGTGCCAGCAGCTCGGGACTAGCGGAGGTGGATGAGCAGTTCTTC.

This clone was recorded only once. The V call is TRBV6-1, the J call TRBJ2-7; D remains ambiguous. CDR3 length: 12 amino acids. Between the trimmed V and J ends, which lost 2 bases and 11 bases, there was a span of 13 bases. The V gene's germline CDR1 is MNHNS and CDR2 SASEGT. This CDR3 reads CASSEIFSHKYF. The DNA of the CDR3 is TGTGCCAGCAGTGAAATTTTTTCGCACAAGTACTTC.

J is TRBJ1-2 and V is TRBV5-1, with D perhaps TRBD1 (6 bases). Between the trimmed V and J ends, which lost 3 bases and 4 bases, there was a span of 22 bases. CDR1 and CDR2 (germline): SGHRS, YFSETQ. This CDR3 contains 17 residues. CDR3 coding DNA: TGCGCCAGCAGCTCCCATGGACAGCGAGGAGTTATCTATGGCTACACCTTC. Translating it yields CASSSHGQRGVIYGYTF.

This chain links TRBV4-2 with TRBJ1-4; tentative D call: TRBD1 (6 bases). The ends were cut back, 4 bases at V and 7 bases at J, with 19 bases in the middle. The CDR3 is 16 residues long. CDR1 and CDR2 (germline): LGHNA, YNFKEQ. As DNA, the CDR3 is TGTGCCAGCAGCCCGACATTCGGGGGCGCAGGTGAAAAACTGTTTTTT. Translation: CASSPTFGGAGEKLFF.